Listed here are 29 T cell receptor beta chains from one sample, sequenced in a study of T-cell reconstitution after alpha-beta-depleted transplantation in children (dated by TCRdb to 2016 to 2017). The library was generated by PCR. The data were produced on an Illumina HiSeq 2500. TCR libraries were prepared with molecular barcoding, using unique molecular identifiers to normalize TCRbeta repertoire quantification. The raw public data were reprocessed by TCRdb itself: fastp quality trimming at Q25, MiXCR clonotype calling, in-frame beta chains only. Merged by CDR3 protein, the rows form single entries marked with the most common genes and DNA. The sample table holds 200,000 to 250,000 distinct CDR3 sequences, of which approximately 8.4% were seen once. 35% to 45% of the sample rests with the top ten. This specimen's treatment or condition label, interpreted: allogeneic hematopoietic cell transplantation with graft depleted of TCRalphabeta T cells and CD19 B cells.

The material sequenced was PBMCs, mostly from graft donor cells, taken 360 days after TCRalphabeta/CD19-depleted stem cell transplant. These receptors were collected from a male patient between 2 and 10 years old who had a stem cell transplant for acute myeloid leukemia, so the T cells may come from the graft donor.

The sample holds many counts of this clonotype. The rearrangement joins TRBV5-1 to TRBJ2-3; D is perhaps TRBD1 (5 bases). CDR3 length equals 16 residues. The V gene's germline CDR1 is SGHRS and CDR2 YFSETQ. The V end lost 0 bases, the J end lost 2 bases, and 13 bases lay between the germline ends. The CDR3 spells CASSLAPGFATDTQYF. The CDR3 nucleotides are TGCGCCAGCAGCTTGGCCCCAGGGTTCGCCACAGATACGCAGTATTTT.

This clonotype has ten or more counts. This chain's CDR3 is CATSRSETQYF. CDR3 bases: TGTGCCACCAGCAGAAGCGAGACCCAGTACTTC. The chain has TRBV15 and TRBJ2-5; D call uncertain. Trimming pared 2 bases from V and 5 bases from J, leaving 3 bases between. The germline CDR1 and CDR2 sequences are LNHNV and YYDKDF (reference sequence). The CDR3 has 11 amino acids. Based on the CDR3 plus reference TRBV15 and TRBJ2-5, the full variable domain is DAMVIQNPRYQVTQFGKPVTLSCSQTLNHNVMYWYQQKSSQAPKLLFHYYDKDFNNEADTPDNFQSRRPNTSFCFLDIRSPGLGDTAMYLCATSRSETQYFGPGTRLLVL.

This clonotype showed up just a few times. This chain uses TRBV5-1 with TRBJ2-2; D call uncertain. Germline V gene lookup returns CDR1 SGHRS and CDR2 YFSETQ. This CDR3 region has 14 residues. Trimming shortened V by 4 bases and J by 3 bases, and 10 bases separated the two germline ends. The CDR3 DNA follows: TGCGCCAGCAGCCTAGTTAGGGACACCGGGGAGCTGTTTTTT. Its protein is CASSLVRDTGELFF.

This clonotype was seen a handful of times. The J gene is TRBJ2-2, the V gene TRBV7-6; D may be TRBD1 (6 bases). Germline CDR1 is SGHVS and CDR2 is FNYEAQ. The V end lost 3 bases, the J end lost 3 bases, and 8 bases lay between the germline ends. The CDR3 loop spans 14 amino acids. Here the CDR3 DNA reads TGTGCCAGCAGCTTCAGGGGATACACCGGGGAGCTGTTTTTT. This gives the protein CASSFRGYTGELFF.

This clonotype was counted ten times or more. The chain carries TRBV12-3 or TRBV12-4 and TRBJ2-7; maybe TRBD2 (5 bases). This CDR3 comprises 14 residues. V lost 3 bases and J 3 bases, leaving 12 bases between the germline ends. This chain's CDR3 is CASSLSGLIYEQYF. The CDR3, as DNA: TGTGCCAGCAGTTTGTCGGGGTTAATCTACGAGCAGTACTTC.

This clonotype was counted a few times. The J gene is TRBJ1-2, the V gene TRBV25-1, with D perhaps TRBD1 (5 bases). This CDR3 spans 14 amino acids. Trimming shortened V by 2 bases and J by 8 bases, and 15 bases separated the two germline ends. The V gene's germline CDR1 is MGHDK and CDR2 SYGVNS. CDR3 nucleotide sequence: TGTGCCAGCAGTGAACTAGGCAGGGAGAGAGGCTACACCTTC. It is translated as CASSELGRERGYTF.

The table lists this clonotype with many counts. The V and J genes are TRBV5-1 and TRBJ2-5, with D possibly TRBD1 on 5 matching bases. The CDR3 has 14 residues. Germline lookup yields CDR1 SGHRS and CDR2 YFSETQ. V lost 0 bases to trimming and J lost 2 bases, with 8 bases between them. In DNA, the CDR3 is TGCGCCAGCAGCTTGGGGGGCCGGCAAGAGACCCAGTACTTC. Protein product: CASSLGGRQETQYF. The variable domain in full, completed from reference TRBV5-1 and TRBJ2-5, reads KAGVTQTPRYLIKTRGQQVTLSCSPISGHRSVSWYQQTPGQGLQFLFEYFSETQRNKGNFPGRFSGRQFSNSRSEMNVSTLELGDSALYLCASSLGGRQETQYFGPGTRLLVL.

V and J are TRBV7-9 and TRBJ2-1, with TRBD2 as a possible D gene (6 bases). From germline, CDR1 is SEHNR and CDR2 FQNEAQ (reference sequence). V lost 7 bases and J 7 bases, leaving 11 bases between the germline ends. CDR3 length equals 12 residues. This chain's CDR3 is CASKWLANEQFF. CDR3 coding DNA: TGTGCCAGCAAGTGGCTAGCGAATGAGCAGTTCTTC.

The chain links TRBV2 to TRBJ1-2; the D gene is possibly TRBD1 (5 bases). V lost 2 bases and J 3 bases, leaving 10 bases between the germline ends. CDR1 is SNHLY and CDR2 is FYNNEI in the germline V gene. There are 14 residues in the CDR3. The CDR3 loop reads CASSEQGIDYGYTF. The CDR3, as DNA: TGTGCCAGCAGTGAACAGGGAATAGACTATGGCTACACCTTC.

The rearrangement uses TRBV9 and TRBJ2-3; 8 nucleotides align to TRBD2. Trimming at V came to 3 bases and at J to 0 bases, leaving 12 bases not matched to a gene. The CDR3 consists of 18 residues. CDR1 is SGDLS and CDR2 is YYNGEE in the germline V gene. Here the CDR3 reads CASSGDVGVAGSTDTQYF. Here the CDR3 DNA reads TGTGCCAGCAGCGGAGATGTTGGGGTAGCGGGGAGCACAGATACGCAGTATTTT.

This clonotype came up many times. The chain recombines TRBV20-1 with TRBJ2-2; 8 bases align to TRBD1. The CDR3 loop spans 14 amino acids. V was pared by 3 bases and J by 6 bases, with 6 bases of the junction left unmatched. Per germline, CDR1 DFQATT and CDR2 SNEGSKA (reference sequence). CDR3 DNA: TGCAGTGCTAGTTTTCCAGGGGGCGCCGGGGAGCTGTTTTTT. This encodes CSASFPGGAGELFF.

This clonotype has at least ten counts. V gene TRBV12-3 or TRBV12-4 combines with J gene TRBJ1-2; D is possibly TRBD1 (6 bases). V dropped 1 base and J dropped 4 bases, with 19 bases sitting between them. The CDR3 runs to 17 residues. DNA for the CDR3: TGTGCCAGCAGTTTAGGAGGACAGCACCCCCGGGGCTATGGCTACACCTTC. It is translated as CASSLGGQHPRGYGYTF.

The rearrangement joins TRBV5-1 to TRBJ1-1, with D unclear. This CDR3 contains 13 residues. Germline CDR1 SGHRS, CDR2 YFSETQ. V was trimmed by 5 bases and J by 1 base, leaving 9 bases between them. The DNA for the CDR3 is TGCGCCAGCAGGTTTCAGGCGAACACTGAAGCTTTCTTT. Translation: CASRFQANTEAFF. Full variable domain (rest looked up from reference TRBV5-1 and TRBJ1-1): KAGVTQTPRYLIKTRGQQVTLSCSPISGHRSVSWYQQTPGQGLQFLFEYFSETQRNKGNFPGRFSGRQFSNSRSEMNVSTLELGDSALYLCASRFQANTEAFFGQGTRLTVV.

This clonotype came up many times. CDR3 in amino acids: CASSFSSGTNTGELFF. Here the CDR3 DNA reads TGTGCCAGCAGTTTCTCTAGCGGGACGAACACCGGGGAGCTGTTTTTT. The rearrangement joins TRBV6-5 to TRBJ2-2, with 9 bases aligning to TRBD2. CDR1 MNHEY and CDR2 SVGAGI come from the germline V gene. This CDR3 spans 16 amino acids. V was clipped by 4 bases and J by 0 bases; unmatched bases: 3.

This clonotype was counted a few times. The chain joins TRBV7-2 to TRBJ2-5; 9 nucleotides align to TRBD2. V was clipped by 5 bases and J by 3 bases; unmatched bases: 1. Looked up from germline, CDR1 is SGHTA and CDR2 is FQGNSA. The CDR3 has 13 residues. The CDR3 nucleotides read TGTGCCAGCAGCCGACTAGCGGAAGAGACCCAGTACTTC. Translating gives CASSRLAEETQYF.

This clonotype was picked up many times. This rearrangement joins TRBV9 to TRBJ1-1, with no clear D. V dropped 0 bases and J dropped 4 bases, with 13 bases sitting between them. CDR1 and CDR2 from the germline V gene are SGDLS and YYNGEE. The CDR3 consists of 15 residues. The CDR3 here is CASSVEVRPSTEAFF. The CDR3 DNA reads as TGTGCCAGCAGCGTAGAGGTCAGGCCATCCACTGAAGCTTTCTTT.

The chain uses TRBV6-2 or TRBV6-3 and TRBJ2-3; 9 nucleotides match TRBD2. In germline, CDR1 is MNHEY, CDR2 SVGEGT. There are 14 residues in the CDR3. V shed 3 bases, J shed 4 bases, and the junction held 2 bases outside the gene matches. CDR3 DNA: TGTGCCAGCAGTTATAGCGGGAGTGCAGATACGCAGTATTTT. This sequence encodes CASSYSGSADTQYF.

The J gene is TRBJ2-3, the V gene TRBV5-1, with 8 nucleotides matching TRBD2. J gave up 2 bases and V 2 bases, and 7 bases lay outside the gene matches. CDR1 and CDR2 (germline): SGHRS, YFSETQ. The length of the CDR3 is 16 residues. CDR3: CASSLTSGGYTDTQYF. CDR3 DNA: TGCGCCAGCAGCTTAACGAGCGGGGGCTACACAGATACGCAGTATTTT.

The chain employs TRBV5-1 and TRBJ2-6; a weak D match, TRBD1 (6 bases). This CDR3 is 17 amino acids long. Germline V gene data show CDR1 as SGHRS and CDR2 as YFSETQ. Trimming cost V 1 base and J 0 bases, with 11 bases left between them. The CDR3 sequence: CASSLQGSPSGANVLTF. CDR3 nucleotides: TGCGCCAGCAGCTTGCAGGGGAGCCCCTCTGGGGCCAACGTCCTGACTTTC.

The chain carries TRBV2 and TRBJ2-7; 8 bases fit TRBD1. Per germline, CDR1 SNHLY and CDR2 FYNNEI. This CDR3 has 13 residues. V lost 5 bases and J lost 3; bases outside the gene matches: 3. The CDR3 sequence: CASSPTGDYEQYV. CDR3 bases: TGTGCCAGCAGTCCGACAGGGGACTACGAGCAGTACGTC.

This clonotype came up a few times. The chain uses TRBV7-9 and TRBJ2-1; a possible D gene is TRBD2 (6 bases). This CDR3 has 17 amino acids. Trimming left V 5 bases short and J 7 bases short, with 24 bases between. CDR1 and CDR2 from the germline V gene are SEHNR and FQNEAQ (reference sequence). The CDR3 spells CASSPFDMDTGVNEQFF. DNA of the CDR3: TGTGCCAGCAGCCCCTTCGACATGGATACGGGGGTGAATGAGCAGTTCTTC. The full variable domain, completed using reference TRBV7-9 and TRBJ2-1, is DTGVSQNPRHKITKRGQNVTFRCDPISEHNRLYWYRQTLGQGPEFLTYFQNEAQLEKSRLLSDRFSAERPKGSFSTLEIQRTEQGDSAMYLCASSPFDMDTGVNEQFFGPGTRLTVL.

This clonotype appeared a few times. V gene TRBV12-3 or TRBV12-4 combines with J gene TRBJ1-1; possible D gene TRBD1, 6 bases. V was pared by 6 bases and J by 3 bases, with 14 bases between. The CDR3 contains 14 residues. In DNA, the CDR3 is TGTGCCAGCAGCTCAGGGGTAATCGACACTGAAGCTTTCTTT. Translated, it gives CASSSGVIDTEAFF.

This clonotype has just a few counts. The rearrangement joins TRBV6-1 to TRBJ1-6; 8 bases fit TRBD1. Germline-derived CDR1 and CDR2 are MNHNS and SASEGT. The CDR3 sequence is 15 residues long. V lost 6 bases and J lost 3; bases outside the gene matches: 4. CDR3 region: CASSRTGRYNSPLHF. As DNA, the CDR3 is TGTGCCAGCAGCCGGACAGGGCGCTATAATTCACCCCTCCACTTT.

V is TRBV5-1 and J is TRBJ2-6; D ambiguous. Trimming cost V 0 bases and J 0 bases, with 10 bases left between them. CDR3 length: 17 amino acids. Germline V gene data show CDR1 as SGHRS and CDR2 as YFSETQ. The chain's CDR3 is CASSLGDTISGANVLTF. The CDR3 DNA reads TGCGCCAGCAGCTTGGGAGACACCATCTCTGGGGCCAACGTCCTGACTTTC.

The chain recombines TRBV27 with TRBJ2-1; 7 bases agree with TRBD1. This CDR3 is 15 amino acids long. The junction had 9 bases not matched to a gene; V was cut back by 5 bases and J by 5 bases. Germline V gene data show CDR1 as MNHEY and CDR2 as SMNVEV (reference sequence). CDR3 sequence (DNA): TGTGCCAGCAGTCCTGACAGGGATCGACACAATGAGCAGTTCTTC. It specifies CASSPDRDRHNEQFF.

This clonotype has more than one count but fewer than ten. The rearrangement uses TRBV20-1 and TRBJ2-1, with TRBD2 matching over 11 bases. Unmatched junction bases numbered 7, after V lost 3 bases and J lost 3 bases. This CDR3 is built from 16 residues. Germline V CDR1 and CDR2: DFQATT, SNEGSKA (reference sequence). The CDR3, as DNA: TGCAGTGCTAGGTCGACTAGCGGGAACAACTACAATGAGCAGTTCTTC. Protein: CSARSTSGNNYNEQFF.

The chain links TRBV27 to TRBJ2-5, with a possible D match to TRBD2 (6 bases). This CDR3 region has 13 residues. V was shortened by 5 bases and J by 6 bases, with 13 bases between the two germline ends. CDR1 is MNHEY and CDR2 is SMNVEV in the germline V gene (reference sequence). The DNA for the CDR3 is TGTGCCAGCAGTGAGACTAGTTTAAAGACCCAGTACTTC. Residues: CASSETSLKTQYF.

This clonotype was seen at least ten times. V gene TRBV10-3 combines with J gene TRBJ1-6; D not certain. The germline V gene has CDR1 ENHRY and CDR2 SYGVKD. V was clipped by 10 bases and J by 5 bases, with 6 bases between them. The CDR3 loop spans 11 amino acids. CDR3 bases: TGTGCCACCCAAAATAATTCACCCCTCCACTTT. Protein product: CATQNNSPLHF.

This clonotype was observed at least ten times. This chain connects TRBV5-1 to TRBJ2-1; 10 nucleotides match TRBD2. Trimming removed 3 bases from V and 8 bases from J; junction bases left unmatched: 14. From germline, CDR1 is SGHRS and CDR2 YFSETQ. The CDR3 covers 17 residues. DNA for the CDR3: TGCGCCAGCAGCTACACCGGTCTAGCGGGAGAGGTAGATGAGCAGTTCTTC. Its protein product is CASSYTGLAGEVDEQFF.